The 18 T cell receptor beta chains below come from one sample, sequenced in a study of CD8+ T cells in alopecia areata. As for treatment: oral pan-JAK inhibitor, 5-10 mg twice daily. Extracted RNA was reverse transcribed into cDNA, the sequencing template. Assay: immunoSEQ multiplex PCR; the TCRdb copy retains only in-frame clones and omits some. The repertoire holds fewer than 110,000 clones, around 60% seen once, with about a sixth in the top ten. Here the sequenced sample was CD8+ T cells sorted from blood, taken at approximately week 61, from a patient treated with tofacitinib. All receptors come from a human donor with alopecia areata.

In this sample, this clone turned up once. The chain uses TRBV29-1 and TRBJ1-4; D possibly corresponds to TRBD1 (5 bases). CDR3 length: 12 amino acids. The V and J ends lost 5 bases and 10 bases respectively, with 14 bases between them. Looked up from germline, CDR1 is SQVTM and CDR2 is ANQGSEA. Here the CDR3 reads CSVWTGGGKLFF. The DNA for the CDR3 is TGCAGCGTTTGGACCGGGGGTGGAAAACTGTTTTTT.

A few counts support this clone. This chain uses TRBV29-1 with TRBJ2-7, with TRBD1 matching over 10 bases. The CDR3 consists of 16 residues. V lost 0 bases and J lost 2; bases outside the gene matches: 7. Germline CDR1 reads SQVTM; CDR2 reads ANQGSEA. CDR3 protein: CSVEDFEGQGAYEQYF. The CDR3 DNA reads TGCAGCGTTGAAGATTTCGAAGGACAGGGGGCCTACGAGCAGTACTTC.

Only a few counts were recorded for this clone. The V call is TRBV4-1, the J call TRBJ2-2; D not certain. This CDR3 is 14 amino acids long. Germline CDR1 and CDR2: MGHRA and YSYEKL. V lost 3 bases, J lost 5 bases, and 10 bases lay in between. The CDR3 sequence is CASSHAMGTGELFF. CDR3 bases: TGCGCCAGCAGCCATGCGATGGGGACCGGGGAGCTGTTTTTT.

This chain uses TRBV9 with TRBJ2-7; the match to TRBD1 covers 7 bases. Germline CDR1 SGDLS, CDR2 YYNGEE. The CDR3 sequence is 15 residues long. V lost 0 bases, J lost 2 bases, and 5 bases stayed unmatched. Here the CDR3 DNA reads TGTGCCAGCAGCGTAGGGGACAGTCCGACCTACGAGCAGTACTTC. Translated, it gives CASSVGDSPTYEQYF.

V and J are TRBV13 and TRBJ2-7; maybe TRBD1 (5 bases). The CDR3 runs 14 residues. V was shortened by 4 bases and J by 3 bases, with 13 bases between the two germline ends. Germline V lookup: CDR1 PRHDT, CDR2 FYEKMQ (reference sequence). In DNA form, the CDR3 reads TGTGCCAGCAGCTCAGGGTTTTCCGACTACGAGCAGTACTTC. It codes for CASSSGFSDYEQYF.

The CDR3 loop reads CASSNTDRGNEQFF. The CDR3 DNA reads as TGTGCCAGCAGCAACACCGACAGGGGGAATGAGCAGTTCTTC. This rearrangement joins TRBV7-6 to TRBJ2-1; TRBD1 agrees at 9 bases. Germline loops: CDR1 SGHVS, CDR2 FNYEAQ. The trim removed 5 bases at V and 7 bases at J, leaving 6 bases unmatched. This CDR3 has 14 amino acids.

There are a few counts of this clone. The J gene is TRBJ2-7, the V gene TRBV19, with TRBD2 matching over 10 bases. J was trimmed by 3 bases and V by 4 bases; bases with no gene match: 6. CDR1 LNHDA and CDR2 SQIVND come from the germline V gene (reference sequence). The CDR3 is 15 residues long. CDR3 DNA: TGTGCCAGTAGTACTAGCGGGGGAAAATTCTACGAGCAGTACTTC. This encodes CASSTSGGKFYEQYF.

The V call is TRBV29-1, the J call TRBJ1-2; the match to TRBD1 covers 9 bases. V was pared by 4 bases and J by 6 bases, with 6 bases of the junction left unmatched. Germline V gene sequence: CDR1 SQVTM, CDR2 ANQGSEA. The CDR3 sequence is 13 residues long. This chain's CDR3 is CSVVSGTGNGYTF. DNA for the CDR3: TGCAGCGTTGTTTCCGGGACAGGGAATGGCTACACCTTC.

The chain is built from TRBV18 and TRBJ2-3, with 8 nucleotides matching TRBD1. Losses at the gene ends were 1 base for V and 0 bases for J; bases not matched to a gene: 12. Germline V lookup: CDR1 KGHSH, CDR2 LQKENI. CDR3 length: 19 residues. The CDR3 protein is CASSPQGTGADFSTDTQYF. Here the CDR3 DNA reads TGTGCCAGCTCACCACAAGGGACAGGAGCCGACTTTAGCACAGATACGCAGTATTTT.

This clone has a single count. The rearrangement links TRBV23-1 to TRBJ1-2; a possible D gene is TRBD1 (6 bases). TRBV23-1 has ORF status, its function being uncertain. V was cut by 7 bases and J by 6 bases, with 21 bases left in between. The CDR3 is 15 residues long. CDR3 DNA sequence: TGCGCCAGCACCTCCTCTACAGGGCTGACCGATGGCTACACCTTC. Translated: CASTSSTGLTDGYTF.

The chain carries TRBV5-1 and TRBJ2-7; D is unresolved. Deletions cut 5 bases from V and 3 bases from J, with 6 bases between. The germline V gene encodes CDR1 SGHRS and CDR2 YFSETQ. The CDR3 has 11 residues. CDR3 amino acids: CASSPHYEQYF. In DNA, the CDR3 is TGCGCCAGCAGTCCCCACTACGAGCAGTACTTC.

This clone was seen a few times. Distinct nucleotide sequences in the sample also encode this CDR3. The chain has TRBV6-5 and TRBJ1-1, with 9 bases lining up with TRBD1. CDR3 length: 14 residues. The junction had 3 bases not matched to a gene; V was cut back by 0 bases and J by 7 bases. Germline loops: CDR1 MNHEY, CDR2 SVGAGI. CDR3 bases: TGTGCCAGCAGTTACTCGGGACAGGGAGGTGAAGCTTTCTTT. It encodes CASSYSGQGGEAFF.

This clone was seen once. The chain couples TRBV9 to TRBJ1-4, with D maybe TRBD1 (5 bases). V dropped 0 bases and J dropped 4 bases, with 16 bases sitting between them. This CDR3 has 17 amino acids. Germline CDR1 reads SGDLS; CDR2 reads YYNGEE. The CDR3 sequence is CASSVDGAERYNEKLFF. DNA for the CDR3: TGTGCCAGCAGCGTAGATGGGGCGGAGAGGTATAATGAAAAACTGTTTTTT. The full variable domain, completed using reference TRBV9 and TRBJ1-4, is DSGVTQTPKHLITATGQRVTLRCSPRSGDLSVYWYQQSLDQGLQFLIQYYNGEERAKGNILERFSAQQFPDLHSELNLSSLELGDSALYFCASSVDGAERYNEKLFFGSGTQLSVL.

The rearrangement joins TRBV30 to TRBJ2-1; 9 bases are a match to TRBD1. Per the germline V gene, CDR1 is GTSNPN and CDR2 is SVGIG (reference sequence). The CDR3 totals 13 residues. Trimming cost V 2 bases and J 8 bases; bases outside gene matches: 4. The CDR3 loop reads CAWSSTGGDEQFF. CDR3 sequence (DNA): TGTGCCTGGAGTTCCACAGGGGGCGATGAGCAGTTCTTC.

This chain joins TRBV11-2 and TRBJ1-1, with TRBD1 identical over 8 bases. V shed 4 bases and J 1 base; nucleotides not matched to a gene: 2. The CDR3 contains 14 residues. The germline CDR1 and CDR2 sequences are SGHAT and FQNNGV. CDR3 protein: CASSSGQGNTEAFF. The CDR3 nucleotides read TGTGCCAGCAGCTCAGGACAGGGGAACACTGAAGCTTTCTTT.

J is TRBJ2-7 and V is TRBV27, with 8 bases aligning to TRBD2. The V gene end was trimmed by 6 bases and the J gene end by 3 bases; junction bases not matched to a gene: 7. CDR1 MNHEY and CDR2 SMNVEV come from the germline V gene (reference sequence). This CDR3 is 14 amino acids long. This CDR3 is CASSPGLAGYEQYF. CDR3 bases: TGTGCCAGCAGCCCCGGGCTAGCGGGCTACGAGCAGTACTTC.

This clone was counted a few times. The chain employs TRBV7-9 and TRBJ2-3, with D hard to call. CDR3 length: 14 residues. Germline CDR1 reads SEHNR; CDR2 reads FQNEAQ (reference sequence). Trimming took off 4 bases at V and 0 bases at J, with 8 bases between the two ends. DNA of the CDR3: TGTGCCAGCAGCTACCGTAGCAGCACAGATACGCAGTATTTT. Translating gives CASSYRSSTDTQYF. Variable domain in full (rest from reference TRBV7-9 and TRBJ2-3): DTGVSQNPRHKITKRGQNVTFRCDPISEHNRLYWYRQTLGQGPEFLTYFQNEAQLEKSRLLSDRFSAERPKGSFSTLEIQRTEQGDSAMYLCASSYRSSTDTQYFGPGTRLTVL.

CDR3 nucleotide sequence: TGTGCCAGCAGTACCAGCTCCTACGAGCAGTACTTC. Its translation: CASSTSSYEQYF. This sequence joins TRBV27 and TRBJ2-7; D is ambiguous. V lost 5 bases, J lost 0 bases, and 5 bases lay in between. The germline V gene has CDR1 MNHEY and CDR2 SMNVEV (reference sequence). The CDR3 is 12 amino acids.